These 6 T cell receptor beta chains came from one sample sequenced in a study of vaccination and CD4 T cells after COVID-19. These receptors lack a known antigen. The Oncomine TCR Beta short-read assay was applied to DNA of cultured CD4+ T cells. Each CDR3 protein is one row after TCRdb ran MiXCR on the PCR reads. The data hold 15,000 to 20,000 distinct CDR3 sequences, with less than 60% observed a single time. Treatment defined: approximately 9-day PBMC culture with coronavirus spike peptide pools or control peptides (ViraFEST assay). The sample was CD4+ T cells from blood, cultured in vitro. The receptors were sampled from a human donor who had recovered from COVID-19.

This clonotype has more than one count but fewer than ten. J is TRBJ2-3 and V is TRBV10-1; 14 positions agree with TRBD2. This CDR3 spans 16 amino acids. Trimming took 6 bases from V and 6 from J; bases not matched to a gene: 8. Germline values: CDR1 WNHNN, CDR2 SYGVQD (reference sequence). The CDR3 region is CASSPGLAGGGDTQYF. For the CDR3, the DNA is TGCGCCAGCAGCCCTGGACTAGCGGGAGGTGGGGATACGCAGTATTTT.

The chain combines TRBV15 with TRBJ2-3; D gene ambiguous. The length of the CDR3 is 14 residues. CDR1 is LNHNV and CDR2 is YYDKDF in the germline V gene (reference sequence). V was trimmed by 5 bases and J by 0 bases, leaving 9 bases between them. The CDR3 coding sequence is TGTGCCACCAGCGCCAGGCTTAGCACAGATACGCAGTATTTT. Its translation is CATSARLSTDTQYF.

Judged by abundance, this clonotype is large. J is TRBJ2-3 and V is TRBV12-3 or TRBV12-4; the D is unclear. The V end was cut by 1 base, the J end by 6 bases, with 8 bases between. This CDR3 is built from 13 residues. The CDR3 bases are TGTGCCAGCAGTTTAGAAGGTTGGGATACGCAGTATTTT. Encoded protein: CASSLEGWDTQYF.

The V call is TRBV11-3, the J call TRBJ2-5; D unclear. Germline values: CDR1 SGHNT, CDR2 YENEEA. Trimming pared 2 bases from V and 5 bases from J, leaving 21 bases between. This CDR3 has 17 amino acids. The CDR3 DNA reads TGTGCCAGCAGCTTATTCCCCCTAAGTTTAGTCCGGGAGACCCAGTACTTC. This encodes CASSLFPLSLVRETQYF.

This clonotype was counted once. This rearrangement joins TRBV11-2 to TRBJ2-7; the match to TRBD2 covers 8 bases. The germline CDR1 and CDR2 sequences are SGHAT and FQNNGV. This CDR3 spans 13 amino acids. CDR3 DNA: TGTGCTACCCTCGGGCTAGCGGGCGGCGAGCAGTACTTC. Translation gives CATLGLAGGEQYF.

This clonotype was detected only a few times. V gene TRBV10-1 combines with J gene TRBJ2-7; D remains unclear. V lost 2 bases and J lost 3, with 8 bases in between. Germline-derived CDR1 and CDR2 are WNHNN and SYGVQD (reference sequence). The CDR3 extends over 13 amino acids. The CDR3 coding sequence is TGCGCCAGCAGTGAGCACGGGCGCTACGAGCAGTACTTC. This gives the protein CASSEHGRYEQYF.